Reported below is one TCR beta chain. Its matching antigen is unknown. Libraries were prepared by immunoSEQ multiplex PCR; TCRdb keeps only in-frame clonotypes and omits some of them. The sample includes around 100,000 clones, 81% of them seen just once. Trimming removed 5 bases from V and 10 bases from J; junction bases left unmatched: 9. Germline CDR1 SGHTA, CDR2 FQGNSA. There are 16 residues in the CDR3. The sample belongs to a study of radiotherapy plus CTLA-4 blockade in lung cancer. Study observations and caveats: Tumor-derived TCR clones expanded in blood after radiotherapy plus ipilimumab.

Sequenced material: peripheral blood, taken from a patient treated with radiotherapy plus ipilimumab. V gene TRBV7-2 combines with J gene TRBJ2-1, with 15 bases matching TRBD2. The clonotype originates from a human donor with non-small cell lung cancer that progressed on radiotherapy plus ipilimumab. Some clones in this sample may be carry-over from other donors' samples. The chain's CDR3 is CASSPAGLAGGQEQFF. CDR3 sequence (DNA): TGTGCCAGCAGCCCAGCGGGACTAGCGGGGGGTCAAGAGCAGTTCTTC.